The clone carrying this TCR beta chain was seen more than once but under ten times. Its antigen remains unknown. This entry is derived from a study of identical twins. General observations from the study: There were fewer insertions in abundant cord blood beta clonotypes, but memory repertoires showed no such pattern. Weaker excess twin sharing was seen among beta out-of-frame sequences.

Germline V gene sequence: CDR1 SQVTM, CDR2 ANQGSEA. This CDR3 has 14 amino acids. V was pared by 3 bases and J by 6 bases, with 4 bases of the junction left unmatched. TCRdb recomputed calls from the 5' RACE reads with MiXCR, one row per CDR3 protein. The repertoire holds hundreds of thousands of distinct CDR3 sequences, with 5.5% to 6.5% as singletons. Sample: naive T cells sorted from blood. This receptor was identified in a man younger than 35 in good health. This chain joins TRBV29-1 and TRBJ2-1; 11 positions match TRBD2. The CDR3 nucleotides read TGCAGCGTTGAGCGACTAGCGGGATTCAATGAGCAGTTCTTC. This translates into CSVERLAGFNEQFF.